The clone carrying this TCR beta chain was counted only a few times. Time point: blood at routine non-recurrence follow-up after resection. The CDR3 extends over 13 amino acids. The germline gives CDR1 DFQATT, CDR2 SNEGSKA (reference sequence). V shed 1 base, J shed 4 bases, and the junction held 3 bases outside the gene matches. This specimen comes from a study of spatial heterogeneity in lung cancer. At the level of the study: Available PBMC from follow-up, collected a median of around two years after resection, underwent sequencing. Sequence detection consistently recorded a greater number of beta-chain than alpha-chain sequences.

A unique molecular identifier was carried by every single TCR cDNA molecule. TCRdb passed the 5' RACE reads through MiXCR, listing each CDR3 protein once. The repertoire holds approximately 100,000 distinct CDR3 sequences, with 19% as singletons. The chain carries TRBV20-1 and TRBJ2-5; 7 nucleotides line up with TRBD2. The receptor was isolated from a male donor with early-stage non-small cell lung cancer. Here the sequenced sample was PBMCs, taken at follow-up. The CDR3 DNA reads TGCAGTGCTAGAGTACTAGCGCGAGAGACCCAGTACTTC. It is translated as CSARVLARETQYF.